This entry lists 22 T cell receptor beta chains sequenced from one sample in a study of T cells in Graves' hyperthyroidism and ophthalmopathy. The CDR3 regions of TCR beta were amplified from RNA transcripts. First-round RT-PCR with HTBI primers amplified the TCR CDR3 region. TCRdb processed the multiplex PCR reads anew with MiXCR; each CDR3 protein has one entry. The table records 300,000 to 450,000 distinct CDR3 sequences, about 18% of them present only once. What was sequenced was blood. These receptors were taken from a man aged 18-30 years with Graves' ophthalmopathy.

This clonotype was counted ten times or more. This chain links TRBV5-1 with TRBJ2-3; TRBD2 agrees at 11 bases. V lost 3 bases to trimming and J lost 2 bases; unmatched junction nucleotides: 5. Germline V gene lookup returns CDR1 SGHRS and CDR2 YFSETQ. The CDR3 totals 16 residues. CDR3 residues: CASSSLAGGATDTQYF. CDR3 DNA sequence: TGCGCCAGCAGCTCCCTAGCGGGGGGCGCCACAGATACGCAGTATTTT. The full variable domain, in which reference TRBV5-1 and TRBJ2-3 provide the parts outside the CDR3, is KAGVTQTPRYLIKTRGQQVTLSCSPISGHRSVSWYQQTPGQGLQFLFEYFSETQRNKGNFPGRFSGRQFSNSRSEMNVSTLELGDSALYLCASSSLAGGATDTQYFGPGTRLTVL.

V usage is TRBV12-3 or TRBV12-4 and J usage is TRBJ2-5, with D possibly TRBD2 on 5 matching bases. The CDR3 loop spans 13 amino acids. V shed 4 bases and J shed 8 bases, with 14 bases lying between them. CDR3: CASSSPGIATQYF. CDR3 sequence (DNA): TGTGCCAGCAGTTCCCCCGGGATCGCCACCCAGTACTTC.

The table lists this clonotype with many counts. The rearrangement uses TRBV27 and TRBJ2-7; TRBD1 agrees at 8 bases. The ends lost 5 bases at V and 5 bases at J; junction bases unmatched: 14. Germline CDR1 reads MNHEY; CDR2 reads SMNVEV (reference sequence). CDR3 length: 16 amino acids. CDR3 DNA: TGTGCCAGCAGTGTAAGGGCGACAGGGGTGATGAACGAGCAGTACTTC. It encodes CASSVRATGVMNEQYF.

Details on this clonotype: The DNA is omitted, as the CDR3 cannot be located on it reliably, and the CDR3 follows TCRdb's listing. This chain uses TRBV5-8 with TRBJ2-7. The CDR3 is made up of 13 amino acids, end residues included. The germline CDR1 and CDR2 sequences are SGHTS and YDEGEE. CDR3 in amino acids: CASGFQVSYEQYF.

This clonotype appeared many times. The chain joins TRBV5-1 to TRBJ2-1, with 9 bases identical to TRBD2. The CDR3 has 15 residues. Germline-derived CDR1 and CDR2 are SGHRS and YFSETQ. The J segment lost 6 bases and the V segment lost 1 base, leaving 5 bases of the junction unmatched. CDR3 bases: TGCGCCAGCAGCTTGTCGGCGGGGGGGTTCAATGAGCAGTTCTTC. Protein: CASSLSAGGFNEQFF.

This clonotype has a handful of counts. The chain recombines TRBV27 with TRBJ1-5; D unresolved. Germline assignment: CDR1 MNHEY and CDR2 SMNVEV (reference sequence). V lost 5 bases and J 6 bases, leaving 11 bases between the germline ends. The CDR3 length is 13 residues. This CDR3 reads CASSPSVGQPQHF. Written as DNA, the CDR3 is TGTGCCAGCAGTCCCTCGGTAGGTCAGCCCCAGCATTTT.

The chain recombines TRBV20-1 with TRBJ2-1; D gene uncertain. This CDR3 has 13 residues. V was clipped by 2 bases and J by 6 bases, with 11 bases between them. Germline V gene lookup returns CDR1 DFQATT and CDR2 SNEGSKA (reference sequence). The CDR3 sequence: CSARNPPFNEQFF. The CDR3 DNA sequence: TGCAGTGCTAGAAACCCTCCTTTCAATGAGCAGTTCTTC.

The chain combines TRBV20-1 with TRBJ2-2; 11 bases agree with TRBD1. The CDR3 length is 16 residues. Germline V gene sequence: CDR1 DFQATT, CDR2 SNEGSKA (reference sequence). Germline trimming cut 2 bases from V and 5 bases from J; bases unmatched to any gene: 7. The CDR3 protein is CSARRTGTGGTGELFF. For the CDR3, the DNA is TGCAGTGCTAGAAGAACCGGGACAGGGGGTACCGGGGAGCTGTTTTTT.

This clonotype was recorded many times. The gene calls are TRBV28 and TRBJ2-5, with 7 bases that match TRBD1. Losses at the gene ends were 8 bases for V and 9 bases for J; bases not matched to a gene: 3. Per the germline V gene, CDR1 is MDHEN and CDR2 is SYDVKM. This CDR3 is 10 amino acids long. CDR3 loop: CASPQGAQYF. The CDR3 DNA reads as TGTGCCAGCCCCCAGGGGGCCCAGTACTTC.

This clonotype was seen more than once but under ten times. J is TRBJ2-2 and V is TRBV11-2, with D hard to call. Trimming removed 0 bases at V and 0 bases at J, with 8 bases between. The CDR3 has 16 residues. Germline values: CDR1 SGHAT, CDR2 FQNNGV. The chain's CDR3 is CASSLDRLPNTGELFF. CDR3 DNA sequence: TGTGCCAGCAGCTTAGATCGACTCCCGAACACCGGGGAGCTGTTTTTT.

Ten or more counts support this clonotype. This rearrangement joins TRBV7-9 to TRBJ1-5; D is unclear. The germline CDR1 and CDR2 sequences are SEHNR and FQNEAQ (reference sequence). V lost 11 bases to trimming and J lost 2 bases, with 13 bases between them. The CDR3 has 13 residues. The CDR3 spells CASRAEGNQPQHF. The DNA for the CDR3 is TGTGCCTCCCGGGCCGAGGGCAATCAGCCCCAGCATTTT.

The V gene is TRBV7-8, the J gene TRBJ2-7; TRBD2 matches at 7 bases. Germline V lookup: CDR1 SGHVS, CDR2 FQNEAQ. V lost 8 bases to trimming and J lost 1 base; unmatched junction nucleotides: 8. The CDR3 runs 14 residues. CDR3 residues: CASLVREGSYEQYF. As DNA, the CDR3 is TGTGCCAGCCTAGTGAGGGAGGGTTCCTACGAGCAGTACTTC. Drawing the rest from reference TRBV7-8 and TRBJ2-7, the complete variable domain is GAGVSQSPRYKVAKRGQDVALRCDPISGHVSLFWYQQALGQGPEFLTYFQNEAQLDKSGLPSDRFFAERPEGSVSTLKIQRTQQEDSAVYLCASLVREGSYEQYFGPGTRLTVT.

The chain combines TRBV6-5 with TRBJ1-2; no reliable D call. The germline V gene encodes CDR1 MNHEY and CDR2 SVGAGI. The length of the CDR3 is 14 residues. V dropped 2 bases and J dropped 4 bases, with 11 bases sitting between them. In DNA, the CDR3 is TGTGCCAGCAGTTACCTGGGTCAGCCCTATGGCTACACCTTC. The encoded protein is CASSYLGQPYGYTF.

Here the CDR3 reads CASSLEGAGPSYEQYF. The CDR3, as DNA: TGTGCCAGCAGCTTAGAGGGGGCGGGCCCGTCCTACGAGCAGTACTTC. The rearrangement uses TRBV7-2 and TRBJ2-7; TRBD1 agrees at 7 bases. This CDR3 region has 16 residues. V lost 1 base to trimming and J lost 1 base; unmatched junction nucleotides: 7. Germline V lookup: CDR1 SGHTA, CDR2 FQGNSA.

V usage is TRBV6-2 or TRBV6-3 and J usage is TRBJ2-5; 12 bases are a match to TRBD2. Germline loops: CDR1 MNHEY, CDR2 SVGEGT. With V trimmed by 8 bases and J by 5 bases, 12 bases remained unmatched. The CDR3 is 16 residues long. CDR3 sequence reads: CASGRPSGGAGETQYF. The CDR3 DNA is TGTGCCAGCGGGCGGCCTAGCGGGGGGGCCGGGGAGACCCAGTACTTC.

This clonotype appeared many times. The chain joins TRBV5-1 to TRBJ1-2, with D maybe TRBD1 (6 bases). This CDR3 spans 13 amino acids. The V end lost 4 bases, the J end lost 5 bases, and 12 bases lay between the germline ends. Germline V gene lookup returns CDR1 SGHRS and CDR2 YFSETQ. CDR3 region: CASSPTGQYGYTF. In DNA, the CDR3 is TGCGCCAGCAGCCCGACAGGCCAGTATGGCTACACCTTC.

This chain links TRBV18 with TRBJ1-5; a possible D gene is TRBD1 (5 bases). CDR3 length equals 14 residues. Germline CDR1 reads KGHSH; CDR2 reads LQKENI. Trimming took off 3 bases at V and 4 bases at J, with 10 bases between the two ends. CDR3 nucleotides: TGTGCCAGCTCACCTGCAGGGCTGAATCAGCCCCAGCATTTT. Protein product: CASSPAGLNQPQHF.

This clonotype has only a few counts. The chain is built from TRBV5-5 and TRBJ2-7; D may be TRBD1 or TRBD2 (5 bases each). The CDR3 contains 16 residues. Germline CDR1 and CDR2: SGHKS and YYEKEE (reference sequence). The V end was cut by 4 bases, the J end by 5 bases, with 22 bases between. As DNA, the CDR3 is TGTGCCAGCAGCGCTACCGGGACGTACTTCGTTGACGAGCAGTACTTC. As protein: CASSATGTYFVDEQYF.

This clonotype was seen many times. The CDR3 loop reads CASSPIAGGRNEQFF. In DNA, the CDR3 is TGTGCCAGCAGCCCGATAGCGGGGGGCCGCAATGAGCAGTTCTTC. V is TRBV3-1 and J is TRBJ2-1; TRBD2 aligns across 10 bases. The CDR3 loop spans 15 amino acids. V lost 4 bases, J lost 6 bases, and 6 bases stayed unmatched. Germline CDR1 and CDR2: LGHDT and YNNKEL (reference sequence).

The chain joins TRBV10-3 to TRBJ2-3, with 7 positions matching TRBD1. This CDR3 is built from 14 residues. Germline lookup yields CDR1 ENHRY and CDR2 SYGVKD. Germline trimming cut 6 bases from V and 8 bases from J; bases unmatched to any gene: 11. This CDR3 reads CAIRLDRARGTQYF. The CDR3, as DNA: TGTGCCATCAGATTAGACAGGGCCCGGGGTACGCAGTATTTT.

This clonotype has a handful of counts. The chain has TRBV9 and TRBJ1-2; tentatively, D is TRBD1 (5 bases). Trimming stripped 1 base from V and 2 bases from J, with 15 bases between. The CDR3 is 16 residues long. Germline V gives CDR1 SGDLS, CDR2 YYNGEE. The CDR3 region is CASSVRGEGSNYGYTF. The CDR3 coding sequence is TGTGCCAGCAGCGTAAGAGGGGAGGGGTCGAACTATGGCTACACCTTC.

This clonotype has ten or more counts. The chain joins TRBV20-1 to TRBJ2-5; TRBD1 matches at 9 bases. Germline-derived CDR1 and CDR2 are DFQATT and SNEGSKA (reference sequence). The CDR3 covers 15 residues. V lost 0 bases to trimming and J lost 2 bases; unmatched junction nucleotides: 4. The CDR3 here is CSARDGDRVQETQYF. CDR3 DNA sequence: TGCAGTGCTAGAGATGGGGACAGGGTACAAGAGACCCAGTACTTC.